This TCR beta chain originates from a study of control samples from healthy donors and cancer patients. This clone was detected only once. TCRdb's copy holds only in-frame clones and misses some; the assay was immunoSEQ multiplex PCR. The table includes approximately 190,000 clones, 90% to 95% detected once. Germline values: CDR1 SGHRS, CDR2 YFSETQ. The CDR3 loop spans 19 amino acids. J lost 2 bases, V lost 3 bases, and 12 bases had no gene match. This sequence originates from a man under 40 in good health. Sequencing input: blood. The gene calls are TRBV5-1 and TRBJ2-7; 15 bases are a match to TRBD2. The CDR3 DNA reads as TGCGCCAGCAGCTCCCGGACTAGCGGGGGGGCCCCTATGACCTACGAGCAGTACTTC. The encoded protein is CASSSRTSGGAPMTYEQYF.